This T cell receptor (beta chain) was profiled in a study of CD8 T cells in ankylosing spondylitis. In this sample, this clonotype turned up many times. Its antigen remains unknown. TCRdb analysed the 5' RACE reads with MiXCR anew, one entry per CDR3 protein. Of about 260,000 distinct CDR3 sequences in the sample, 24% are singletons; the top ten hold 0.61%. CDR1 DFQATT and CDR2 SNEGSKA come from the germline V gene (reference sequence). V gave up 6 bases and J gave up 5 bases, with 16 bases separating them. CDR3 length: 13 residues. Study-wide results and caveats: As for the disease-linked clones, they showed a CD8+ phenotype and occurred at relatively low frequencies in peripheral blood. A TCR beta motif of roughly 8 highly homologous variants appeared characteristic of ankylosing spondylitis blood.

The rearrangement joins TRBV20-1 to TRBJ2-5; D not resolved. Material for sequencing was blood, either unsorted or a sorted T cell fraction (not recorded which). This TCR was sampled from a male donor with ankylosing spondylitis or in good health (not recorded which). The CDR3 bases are TGCAGTGCCCCAGACCTCCCGGCTGAGACCCAGTACTTC. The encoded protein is CSAPDLPAETQYF.